These 29 T cell receptor beta chains share one sample of origin, sequenced in a study of cytotoxic CD8 clonotypes in ibrutinib-treated CLL. Some clones are missing from TCRdb's copy, which holds only in-frame ones; the method was immunoSEQ multiplex PCR. The sample holds about 200,000 clones, 70% seen once. Material: PBMCs, obtained after 12 months of ibrutinib treatment. The origin of the receptors is a human donor with chronic lymphocytic leukemia.

The chain links TRBV28 to TRBJ2-3; 7 bases are a match to TRBD2. V gave up 7 bases and J gave up 1 base; unmatched junction bases: 11. CDR1 and CDR2 from the germline V gene are MDHEN and SYDVKM. CDR3 size: 16 residues. The CDR3 nucleotides read TGTGCCAGCATCCCGGTCGGGGGGATTGGCACAGATACGCAGTATTTT. It translates to CASIPVGGIGTDTQYF.

The CDR3 is CASSPGELISYEQYF. CDR3 nucleotide sequence: TGCGCCAGCAGCCCCGGAGAGCTCATCTCCTACGAGCAGTACTTC. This rearrangement joins TRBV5-1 to TRBJ2-7, with D unresolved. The V gene lost 4 bases and the J gene lost 0 bases, with 14 bases spanning the gap. The CDR3 runs to 15 residues. The germline gives CDR1 SGHRS, CDR2 YFSETQ.

This rearrangement joins TRBV28 to TRBJ1-1; TRBD1 is a possible D gene (6 bases). Germline values: CDR1 MDHEN, CDR2 SYDVKM. V dropped 8 bases and J dropped 5 bases, with 18 bases sitting between them. CDR3 length: 14 amino acids. The CDR3 nucleotides read TGTGCCAGCTTCCGGGACATGTTGGGGACTGAAGCTTTCTTT. Protein: CASFRDMLGTEAFF.

The V and J genes are TRBV30 and TRBJ1-4; 9 nucleotides line up with TRBD1. CDR1 is GTSNPN and CDR2 is SVGIG in the germline V gene (reference sequence). J lost 7 bases, V lost 4 bases, and 4 bases had no gene match. This CDR3 comprises 13 residues. The CDR3 spells CAWKQGAIEKLFF. DNA of the CDR3: TGTGCCTGGAAACAGGGGGCAATTGAAAAACTGTTTTTT.

The gene calls are TRBV5-4 and TRBJ2-3; 9 bases map to TRBD1. Trimming cost V 4 bases and J 2 bases; bases outside gene matches: 8. This CDR3 contains 16 residues. Per germline, CDR1 SGHNT and CDR2 YYREEE (reference sequence). The CDR3 nucleotides read TGTGCCAGCAGCCAAGATCGGACAGGGGTCACAGATACGCAGTATTTT. Translated, it gives CASSQDRTGVTDTQYF.

The chain combines TRBV6-4 with TRBJ1-2, with 9 bases identical to TRBD1. The V gene end was trimmed by 5 bases and the J gene end by 8 bases; junction bases not matched to a gene: 6. Germline V gene lookup returns CDR1 MRHNA and CDR2 SNTAGT. The CDR3 covers 13 residues. The CDR3 region has the DNA TGTGCCAGCAGTTCCGGGACAGGGTTAGGCTACACCTTC. It codes for CASSSGTGLGYTF.

The chain uses TRBV5-1 and TRBJ2-3, with D unclear. Trimming took 4 bases from V and 0 from J, leaving 9 bases between them. Germline V gene lookup returns CDR1 SGHRS and CDR2 YFSETQ. The CDR3 consists of 14 residues. CDR3 amino acids: CASSGPTSTDTQYF. The CDR3 bases are TGCGCCAGCAGCGGCCCGACAAGCACAGATACGCAGTATTTT.

V usage is TRBV5-1 and J usage is TRBJ1-4; TRBD1 might be the D (5 bases). Germline CDR1 and CDR2: SGHRS and YFSETQ. Trimming shortened V by 1 base and J by 7 bases, and 11 bases separated the two germline ends. The CDR3 extends over 14 amino acids. The CDR3, as DNA: TGCGCCAGCAGCTTGTTTCAGGGAGGTGAAAAACTGTTTTTT. This sequence encodes CASSLFQGGEKLFF.

The rearrangement joins TRBV9 to TRBJ2-3; D gene ambiguous. The V end lost 1 base, the J end lost 2 bases, and 14 bases lay between the germline ends. This CDR3 has 16 residues. Germline V lookup: CDR1 SGDLS, CDR2 YYNGEE. CDR3 loop: CASSVISQKTTDTQYF. The CDR3 region has the DNA TGTGCCAGCAGCGTAATAAGTCAGAAGACCACAGATACGCAGTATTTT.

This clone was seen just once. CDR3 sequence: CASSLQGLGELFF. The CDR3 nucleotides read TGTGCCAGCAGCCTGCAGGGGCTTGGGGAACTGTTTTTT. The gene calls are TRBV5-4 and TRBJ1-4; tentative D call: TRBD1 (6 bases). Germline V gene sequence: CDR1 SGHNT, CDR2 YYREEE (reference sequence). The V gene lost 4 bases and the J gene lost 12 bases, with 16 bases spanning the gap. CDR3 length: 13 amino acids. Supplemented by reference TRBV5-4 and TRBJ1-4, the full variable domain reads ETGVTQSPTHLIKTRGQQVTLRCSSQSGHNTVSWYQQALGQGPQFIFQYYREEENGRGNFPPRFSGLQFPNYSSELNVNALELDDSALYLCASSLQGLGELFFGSGTQLSVL.

The CDR3 sequence is CASRGQNTGELFF. CDR3 sequence (DNA): TGTGCCAGCAGAGGACAGAACACCGGGGAGCTGTTTTTT. This chain connects TRBV27 to TRBJ2-2; D is perhaps TRBD1 (5 bases). Per germline, CDR1 MNHEY and CDR2 SMNVEV (reference sequence). The V and J ends lost 6 bases and 1 base respectively, with 6 bases between them. This CDR3 comprises 13 residues.

The chain is built from TRBV7-2 and TRBJ2-5, with D uncertain. The V gene lost 3 bases and the J gene lost 3 bases, with 8 bases spanning the gap. This CDR3 has 13 amino acids. CDR1 SGHTA and CDR2 FQGNSA come from the germline V gene. The CDR3 DNA follows: TGTGCCAGCAGCTTCGCCAGAAAAGAGACCCAGTACTTC. Residues: CASSFARKETQYF.

The table lists this clone with a few counts. Other DNA sequences in this specimen translate into the identical CDR3. This chain connects TRBV18 to TRBJ1-1; weak D call: TRBD1 (6 bases). The CDR3 consists of 14 residues. Looked up from germline, CDR1 is KGHSH and CDR2 is LQKENI. With 1 base removed from V and 1 base from J, the gap between germline ends came to 7 bases. CDR3 DNA: TGTGCCAGCTCACCACGGACAGAGAACACTGAAGCTTTCTTT. It is translated as CASSPRTENTEAFF.

This clone was detected many times. The CDR3 region is CASSRGSGETQYF. CDR3 coding DNA: TGTGCCAGCAGCCGCGGGAGCGGGGAGACCCAGTACTTC. This rearrangement joins TRBV11-2 to TRBJ2-5; TRBD2 aligns across 7 bases. CDR3 length: 13 amino acids. V trimming: 5 bases; J trimming: 5 bases; junction bases outside the gene matches: 5. CDR1 is SGHAT, CDR2 FQNNGV, per germline.

This clone showed up just a few times. The chain links TRBV5-4 to TRBJ2-1; D remains ambiguous. CDR3 size: 15 residues. The V end was cut by 2 bases, the J end by 2 bases, with 11 bases between. Germline V gene data show CDR1 as SGHNT and CDR2 as YYREEE (reference sequence). CDR3 region: CASSFRGFTYNEQFF. The CDR3 coding sequence is TGTGCCAGCAGCTTCAGAGGATTCACCTACAATGAGCAGTTCTTC.

The rearrangement uses TRBV27 and TRBJ2-7; D unclear. Germline values: CDR1 MNHEY, CDR2 SMNVEV (reference sequence). This CDR3 has 12 residues. V was cut by 5 bases and J by 5 bases, with 10 bases left in between. The CDR3 bases are TGTGCCAGCAGTGGCCTAGATCACGAGCAGTACTTC. It encodes CASSGLDHEQYF.

This sequence joins TRBV11-2 and TRBJ2-4; D is ambiguous. The CDR3 is 19 amino acids. CDR1 is SGHAT and CDR2 is FQNNGV in the germline V gene. Trimming cost V 1 base and J 0 bases, with 19 bases left between them. The CDR3, as DNA: TGTGCCAGCAGCTTAGGGGCAGCCCCTTGGGATTTAGCCAAAAACATTCAGTACTTC. Encoded protein: CASSLGAAPWDLAKNIQYF.

This chain links TRBV2 with TRBJ2-2; D is possibly TRBD2 (6 bases). Trimming removed 6 bases at V and 0 bases at J, with 8 bases between. The CDR3 runs to 14 residues. CDR1 is SNHLY and CDR2 is FYNNEI in the germline V gene. The CDR3 loop is CASRAGSNTGELFF. CDR3 sequence (DNA): TGTGCCAGCAGGGCGGGATCGAACACCGGGGAGCTGTTTTTT.

The chain employs TRBV7-2 and TRBJ2-7; no clear D. The CDR3 length is 15 residues. CDR1 is SGHTA, CDR2 FQGNSA, per germline. The V end lost 5 bases, the J end lost 6 bases, and 20 bases lay between the germline ends. The DNA of the CDR3 is TGTGCCAGCAGCCCCCCCGGTGCAGGTTTGCCCGAGCAGTACTTC. This sequence encodes CASSPPGAGLPEQYF.

The chain carries TRBV28 and TRBJ1-2; tentative D call: TRBD1 (5 bases). The CDR3 loop spans 15 amino acids. The germline V and J ends were trimmed by 5 bases and 1 base, with 14 bases remaining between them. Per the germline V gene, CDR1 is MDHEN and CDR2 is SYDVKM. CDR3 residues: CASSEDTSLNYGYTF. CDR3 nucleotides: TGTGCCAGCAGTGAGGACACGTCTCTTAACTATGGCTACACCTTC.

The gene calls are TRBV5-6 and TRBJ2-6; no clear D gene. The CDR3 is made up of 15 amino acids. Trimming pared 3 bases from V and 0 bases from J, leaving 7 bases between. Germline CDR1 SGHDT, CDR2 YYEEEE. The CDR3 spells CASSYGPSGANVLTF. CDR3 DNA: TGTGCCAGCAGCTACGGACCCTCTGGGGCCAACGTCCTGACTTTC.

The rearrangement joins TRBV9 to TRBJ1-6; D is unclear. CDR3 size: 15 residues. V lost 0 bases, J lost 8 bases, and 12 bases lay in between. CDR1 is SGDLS and CDR2 is YYNGEE in the germline V gene. CDR3 sequence (DNA): TGTGCCAGCAGCGTAGTTAATCGGCGGGATTCACCCCTCCACTTT. Amino acid sequence: CASSVVNRRDSPLHF.

The rearrangement joins TRBV9 to TRBJ1-3; 9 bases align to TRBD1. This CDR3 is built from 15 residues. Losses at the gene ends were 4 bases for V and 1 base for J; bases not matched to a gene: 3. The germline gives CDR1 SGDLS, CDR2 YYNGEE. The CDR3 DNA reads TGTGCCAGCAGCACAGGGGGCAAGTCTGGAAACACCATATATTTT. It yields the protein CASSTGGKSGNTIYF.

This clone was detected only once. The chain has TRBV27 and TRBJ2-3; TRBD2 might be the D (5 bases). This CDR3 has 12 residues. The V end was cut by 4 bases, the J end by 8 bases, with 10 bases between. Germline-derived CDR1 and CDR2 are MNHEY and SMNVEV (reference sequence). This chain's CDR3 is CASSSLEGTQYF. The CDR3 DNA is TGTGCCAGCAGTTCACTAGAGGGTACGCAGTATTTT.

This chain uses TRBV5-6 with TRBJ2-7, with 14 bases identical to TRBD2. Trimming removed 4 bases from V and 4 bases from J; junction bases left unmatched: 7. Looked up from germline, CDR1 is SGHDT and CDR2 is YYEEEE. This CDR3 has 16 amino acids. CDR3 protein: CASSRTGTSGGYEQYF. The CDR3 DNA reads TGTGCCAGCAGCCGGACCGGGACTAGCGGGGGTTACGAGCAGTACTTC.

The chain uses TRBV5-4 and TRBJ1-5; TRBD1 might be the D (5 bases). V lost 3 bases, J lost 2 bases, and 15 bases lay in between. Germline assignment: CDR1 SGHNT and CDR2 YYREEE (reference sequence). This CDR3 comprises 16 residues. The CDR3 DNA is TGTGCCAGCAGCTCGTGGGCCGGGGGGGGCAATCAGCCCCAGCATTTT. Translation gives CASSSWAGGGNQPQHF. The variable domain in full, completed from reference TRBV5-4 and TRBJ1-5, reads ETGVTQSPTHLIKTRGQQVTLRCSSQSGHNTVSWYQQALGQGPQFIFQYYREEENGRGNFPPRFSGLQFPNYSSELNVNALELDDSALYLCASSSWAGGGNQPQHFGDGTRLSIL.

The V and J genes are TRBV6-6 and TRBJ2-7; 11 bases are a match to TRBD1. Germline-derived CDR1 and CDR2 are MNHNY and SVGAGI (reference sequence). V shed 6 bases and J 0 bases; nucleotides not matched to a gene: 1. This CDR3 has 14 amino acids. Here the CDR3 reads CASRGQGASYEQYF. The CDR3 DNA sequence: TGTGCCAGCAGAGGACAGGGGGCCTCCTACGAGCAGTACTTC.

The V gene is TRBV15, the J gene TRBJ1-5; a possible D gene is TRBD1 (5 bases). V shed 0 bases and J shed 3 bases, with 12 bases lying between them. Germline V lookup: CDR1 LNHNV, CDR2 YYDKDF (reference sequence). The CDR3 is made up of 16 amino acids. The CDR3 sequence: CATSRDARQLNQPQHF. The DNA of the CDR3 is TGTGCCACCAGCAGAGATGCGAGACAGCTCAATCAGCCCCAGCATTTT.

The V gene is TRBV19, the J gene TRBJ2-7; 12 bases align to TRBD2. The germline CDR1 and CDR2 sequences are LNHDA and SQIVND (reference sequence). V was clipped by 8 bases and J by 2 bases; unmatched bases: 1. This CDR3 is 13 amino acids long. The CDR3 here is CASRTSGTYEQYF. In DNA form, the CDR3 reads TGTGCCAGTCGGACTAGCGGGACCTACGAGCAGTACTTC.